This is a list of T cell receptor beta chains from one sample in a study of blood T cell repertoires in COVID-19. Sequencing used immunoSEQ multiplex PCR; TCRdb keeps in-frame clones, though not all of them. The repertoire consists of fewer than 120,000 clones, with roughly 79% occurring once and the leading ten covering around 16%. Sequenced input: peripheral blood. The origin of the receptors is an elderly woman with active or convalescent COVID-19. Both conserved end residues are part of each CDR3. Each record gives: J gene, V gene, D gene, clone size, CDR3 DNA, CDR3 protein. The D gene is left open where the match is weak. Part of the rows lack a size; the others show once, few, many or a class for expanded clones.

j_call: TRBJ2-1
v_call: TRBV29-1
d_call: -
clone_size: -
cdr3_nt: TGCAGCGTCAGGGGAGATAGGACCTCCTACAATGAGCAGTTCTTC
cdr3_aa: CSVRGDRTSYNEQFF

j_call: TRBJ1-1
v_call: TRBV27
d_call: -
clone_size: -
cdr3_nt: TGTGCCAGCAGTCCGAGAATAGGGGGAACTGAAGCTTTCTTT
cdr3_aa: CASSPRIGGTEAFF

j_call: TRBJ2-2
v_call: TRBV15
d_call: TRBD2
clone_size: once
cdr3_nt: TGTGCCACCAGCAGAGATCCAGCGGGAGGGCCCGGGGAGCTGTTTTTT
cdr3_aa: CATSRDPAGGPGELFF

j_call: TRBJ1-1
v_call: TRBV2
d_call: -
clone_size: -
cdr3_nt: TGTGCCAGCAGTGACGCTTTGACACCCCGTCAGGGGGCTTTCTTT
cdr3_aa: CASSDALTPRQGAFF

j_call: TRBJ1-5
v_call: TRBV16
d_call: -
clone_size: -
cdr3_nt: TGTGCCAGCAGCCATGGTCGGGGTGGCTGGCAGCCCCAGCATTTT
cdr3_aa: CASSHGRGGWQPQHF

j_call: TRBJ2-7
v_call: TRBV5-1
d_call: -
clone_size: -
cdr3_nt: TGCGCCAGCAGCTTGTTGGGCAGATCATACGAGCAGTACTTC
cdr3_aa: CASSLLGRSYEQYF

j_call: TRBJ2-7
v_call: TRBV4-1
d_call: -
clone_size: -
cdr3_nt: TGCGCCAGCAGCCAAGAAGACTTTCCAAAGGGGGAGCAGTACTTC
cdr3_aa: CASSQEDFPKGEQYF

j_call: TRBJ2-5
v_call: TRBV7-9
d_call: -
clone_size: -
cdr3_nt: TGTGCCAGCAGCTCTCGGACAGCAAAAGAGACCCAGTACTTC
cdr3_aa: CASSSRTAKETQYF

j_call: TRBJ1-2
v_call: TRBV2
d_call: -
clone_size: once
cdr3_nt: TGTGCCAGCAGAAACAGGGATAACTATGGCTACACCTTC
cdr3_aa: CASRNRDNYGYTF

j_call: TRBJ1-1
v_call: TRBV6-1
d_call: TRBD1
clone_size: -
cdr3_nt: TGTGCCAGCAGTGAGACAGGGAGTAGAGCTTTCTTT
cdr3_aa: CASSETGSRAFF

j_call: TRBJ1-2
v_call: TRBV7-2
d_call: -
clone_size: -
cdr3_nt: TGTGCCAGCAGCTTACAGGATGTGTATGGCTACACCTTC
cdr3_aa: CASSLQDVYGYTF

j_call: TRBJ1-5
v_call: TRBV5-4
d_call: -
clone_size: -
cdr3_nt: TGTGCCAGCAGCCAGGACTGGGATCAGCCCCAGCATTTT
cdr3_aa: CASSQDWDQPQHF

j_call: TRBJ1-2
v_call: TRBV5-1
d_call: -
clone_size: -
cdr3_nt: TGCGCCAGCAGCTTGGGAGGAATTCCTAACTATGGCTACACCTTC
cdr3_aa: CASSLGGIPNYGYTF

j_call: TRBJ2-7
v_call: TRBV2
d_call: TRBD2
clone_size: -
cdr3_nt: TGTGCCGGACTAGGGTTAAACTACGAGCAGTACTTC
cdr3_aa: CAGLGLNYEQYF

j_call: TRBJ2-1
v_call: TRBV6-1
d_call: TRBD2
clone_size: -
cdr3_nt: TGTGCCAGCAGTGAAGCGGGGACTAGCGGGAGAGGTGAGCAGTTCTTC
cdr3_aa: CASSEAGTSGRGEQFF

j_call: TRBJ2-2
v_call: TRBV7-9
d_call: TRBD2
clone_size: once
cdr3_nt: TGTGCCAGCAGCTTACTAGCGGGAGGGCCTGGGGAGCTGTTTTTT
cdr3_aa: CASSLLAGGPGELFF

j_call: TRBJ2-2
v_call: TRBV6-1
d_call: -
clone_size: -
cdr3_nt: TGTGCCAGCAGTGAAGGGCCGGGGGGCCGGACCGGGGAGCTGTTTTTT
cdr3_aa: CASSEGPGGRTGELFF

j_call: TRBJ2-2
v_call: TRBV5-1
d_call: TRBD2
clone_size: -
cdr3_nt: TGCGCCAGCAGCCCCCTAGAACGGGGCGGGAGTCGGACCGGGGAGCTGTTTTTT
cdr3_aa: CASSPLERGGSRTGELFF